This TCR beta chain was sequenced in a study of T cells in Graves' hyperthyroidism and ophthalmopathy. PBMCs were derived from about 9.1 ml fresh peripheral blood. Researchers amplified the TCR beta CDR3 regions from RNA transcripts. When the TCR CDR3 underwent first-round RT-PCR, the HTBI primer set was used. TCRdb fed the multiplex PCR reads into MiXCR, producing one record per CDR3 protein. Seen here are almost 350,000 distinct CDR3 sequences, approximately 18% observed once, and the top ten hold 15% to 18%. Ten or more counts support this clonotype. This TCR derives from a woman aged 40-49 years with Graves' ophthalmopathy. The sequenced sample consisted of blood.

The CDR3 sequence is CSARDRPRDNQPQHF. Here the CDR3 DNA reads TGCAGTGCTAGAGATCGTCCCAGGGACAATCAGCCCCAGCATTTT. The chain has TRBV20-1 and TRBJ1-5; D perhaps matches TRBD1 (5 bases). V was pared by 0 bases and J by 3 bases, with 12 bases between. The CDR3 has 15 amino acids. Germline loops: CDR1 DFQATT, CDR2 SNEGSKA (reference sequence).